The 29 T cell receptor beta chains below were found in one sample sequenced in a study of shared clonotypes between healthy human individuals. The table came from immunoSEQ multiplex PCR; TCRdb's copy has only in-frame clones and leaves some out. This repertoire shows over a million clones, about 80% found once; its top ten account for 1.4%. Sequencing was carried out using memory CD4+ T cells sorted from blood. Documented subset: CD45RA-negative fraction. The origin of the receptors is a man in his late teens or twenties in good health.

This sequence joins TRBV5-4 and TRBJ2-5; 7 bases are a match to TRBD1. The CDR3 has 16 residues. V trimming: 0 bases; J trimming: 5 bases; junction bases outside the gene matches: 10. The germline V gene encodes CDR1 SGHNT and CDR2 YYREEE (reference sequence). CDR3 DNA sequence: TGTGCCAGCAGCTTGGAGGGCAGCCCCAGGGGGGAGACCCAGTACTTC. It specifies CASSLEGSPRGETQYF. Full variable domain (remainder filled in from reference TRBV5-4 and TRBJ2-5): ETGVTQSPTHLIKTRGQQVTLRCSSQSGHNTVSWYQQALGQGPQFIFQYYREEENGRGNFPPRFSGLQFPNYSSELNVNALELDDSALYLCASSLEGSPRGETQYFGPGTRLLVL.

The chain couples TRBV6-1 to TRBJ1-1; D uncertain. The ends were cut back, 3 bases at V and 5 bases at J, with 10 bases in the middle. The CDR3 sequence is 13 residues long. Germline V gene data show CDR1 as MNHNS and CDR2 as SASEGT. CDR3 coding DNA: TGTGCCAGCAGTGATCCCGTGCGAACTGAAGCTTTCTTT. Amino acids: CASSDPVRTEAFF.

J is TRBJ2-7 and V is TRBV2, with D tentatively TRBD2 (5 bases). Germline CDR1 and CDR2: SNHLY and FYNNEI. Trimming left V 4 bases short and J 3 bases short, with 16 bases between. This CDR3 is built from 15 residues. The CDR3 nucleotides are TGTGCCAGCAGTGCTTCGCGTGAGGGCGGCTACGAGCAGTACTTC. It codes for CASSASREGGYEQYF.

This clone was seen a handful of times. The chain couples TRBV28 to TRBJ2-7; 9 nucleotides align to TRBD2. Germline lookup yields CDR1 MDHEN and CDR2 SYDVKM. J was trimmed by 0 bases and V by 6 bases; bases with no gene match: 3. The CDR3 runs to 14 residues. Here the CDR3 DNA reads TGTGCCAGCAGGCCAGCGGGGGGCTCCTACGAGCAGTACTTC. Its translation is CASRPAGGSYEQYF.

This clone has just one count. A read error is the likely source, as a far larger clone sits one nucleotide away. In the same sample, other DNA sequences code for this CDR3. The genes are TRBV7-7 and TRBJ2-1, with D tentatively TRBD1 (5 bases). CDR3 length: 11 amino acids. Germline V CDR1 and CDR2: SSHAT, FNYEAQ (reference sequence). The CDR3 sequence: CASSLGDEQFF. As DNA, the CDR3 is TGTGCTAGCAGCTTAGGGGATGAGCAATTCTTC.

The gene calls are TRBV6-6 and TRBJ1-2; the match to TRBD1 covers 10 bases. V was pared by 6 bases and J by 6 bases, with 7 bases of the junction left unmatched. The CDR3 contains 14 residues. Germline V gene sequence: CDR1 MNHNY, CDR2 SVGAGI (reference sequence). The CDR3 nucleotides are TGTGCCAGCAGCCCTACCGGGACAGGGGATGGCTACACCTTC. Amino acids: CASSPTGTGDGYTF.

This clone was picked up a small number of times. This chain joins TRBV10-3 and TRBJ1-1; weak D call: TRBD1 (6 bases). The ends were cut back, 7 bases at V and 6 bases at J, with 12 bases in the middle. Germline V gives CDR1 ENHRY, CDR2 SYGVKD. This CDR3 has 12 amino acids. This chain's CDR3 is CAITQGNSEAFF. DNA for the CDR3: TGTGCCATCACTCAGGGGAATTCTGAAGCTTTCTTT.

V and J are TRBV18 and TRBJ1-4; D is possibly TRBD1 (5 bases). The CDR3 covers 16 residues. Deletions cut 3 bases from V and 5 bases from J, with 16 bases between. Germline values: CDR1 KGHSH, CDR2 LQKENI. The CDR3 loop is CASSPQTGTENEKLFF. CDR3 in DNA: TGTGCCAGCTCACCCCAAACCGGGACCGAGAATGAAAAACTGTTTTTT.

V gene TRBV10-1 combines with J gene TRBJ2-3; 12 nucleotides line up with TRBD2. Germline CDR1 reads WNHNN; CDR2 reads SYGVQD (reference sequence). This CDR3 has 15 amino acids. Germline trimming cut 2 bases from V and 5 bases from J; bases unmatched to any gene: 2. In nucleotides, the CDR3 is TGCGCCAGCAGTGAGGGACTAGCGGGATTAGATACGCAGTATTTT. Its protein product is CASSEGLAGLDTQYF.

V is TRBV11-3 and J is TRBJ1-2; no reliable D call. The germline V and J ends were trimmed by 4 bases and 3 bases, with 18 bases remaining between them. The CDR3 is 16 amino acids. CDR1 SGHNT and CDR2 YENEEA come from the germline V gene. The CDR3 here is CASSSQNRALYYGYTF. The CDR3 coding sequence is TGTGCCAGCAGCTCACAGAACCGGGCTCTATACTATGGCTACACCTTC.

This clone came up a few times. This chain links TRBV7-2 with TRBJ1-1; D is perhaps TRBD1 (6 bases). This CDR3 contains 16 residues. Trimming shortened V by 3 bases and J by 6 bases, and 20 bases separated the two germline ends. Germline V gives CDR1 SGHTA, CDR2 FQGNSA. CDR3 residues: CASSFRMQGRNAEAFF. The CDR3 DNA sequence: TGTGCCAGCAGCTTCCGAATGCAGGGGAGAAATGCTGAAGCTTTCTTT.

V and J are TRBV2 and TRBJ1-6; 9 bases agree with TRBD1. This CDR3 has 17 amino acids. The trim removed 6 bases at V and 0 bases at J, leaving 6 bases unmatched. Per the germline V gene, CDR1 is SNHLY and CDR2 is FYNNEI. The CDR3 nucleotides read TGTGCCAGCAGATCCCCGACAGGGGGCTCCTATAATTCACCCCTCCACTTT. Protein sequence: CASRSPTGGSYNSPLHF.

The gene calls are TRBV5-1 and TRBJ2-7; 11 bases agree with TRBD1. Germline CDR1 SGHRS, CDR2 YFSETQ. The CDR3 has 15 residues. V gave up 2 bases and J gave up 3 bases; unmatched junction bases: 4. This CDR3 is CASSFGTGGFYEQYF. The CDR3 bases are TGCGCCAGCAGCTTTGGGACAGGGGGTTTCTACGAGCAGTACTTC.

The chain has TRBV2 and TRBJ2-2; D is perhaps TRBD1 (6 bases). The V end was cut by 6 bases, the J end by 7 bases, with 12 bases between. CDR1 SNHLY and CDR2 FYNNEI come from the germline V gene. The CDR3 spans 13 residues. The CDR3 loop reads CASSVKGGGELFF. CDR3 in DNA: TGTGCCAGCAGCGTCAAAGGGGGCGGGGAGCTGTTTTTT.

This clone was found a few times. Other nucleotide sequences in the sample specify the same CDR3. The CDR3 spells CASSYQGKNSPLHF. CDR3 nucleotide sequence: TGTGCCAGCAGTTACCAGGGGAAGAATTCACCCCTCCACTTT. The chain couples TRBV6-5 to TRBJ1-6, with D perhaps matching TRBD1 (6 bases). This CDR3 region has 14 residues. Germline-derived CDR1 and CDR2 are MNHEY and SVGAGI. Between the trimmed V and J ends, which lost 2 bases and 7 bases, there was a span of 9 bases.

The chain has TRBV9 and TRBJ1-2; no clear D gene. This CDR3 contains 13 residues. Trimming pared 4 bases from V and 4 bases from J, leaving 11 bases between. Germline CDR1 reads SGDLS; CDR2 reads YYNGEE. The CDR3 reads CASSPTIAYGYTF. CDR3 nucleotides: TGTGCCAGCAGCCCAACAATCGCCTATGGCTACACCTTC.

The CDR3 DNA is TGTGCCAGCATGGACAGAAGCTCCTATAATTCACCCCTCCACTTT. Encoded protein: CASMDRSSYNSPLHF. The V call is TRBV2, the J call TRBJ1-6; D possibly corresponds to TRBD1 (6 bases). V dropped 7 bases and J dropped 0 bases, with 10 bases sitting between them. The CDR3 contains 15 residues. Germline CDR1 reads SNHLY; CDR2 reads FYNNEI.

The chain recombines TRBV19 with TRBJ2-3; a weak D match, TRBD2 (5 bases). Germline lookup yields CDR1 LNHDA and CDR2 SQIVND (reference sequence). Trimming pared 4 bases from V and 4 bases from J, leaving 15 bases between. The CDR3 spans 15 residues. The DNA for the CDR3 is TGTGCCAGTAGTACACCAAGCCCCGGGGCAGATACGCAGTATTTT. Protein product: CASSTPSPGADTQYF.

The chain uses TRBV7-9 and TRBJ2-5; D may be TRBD1 or TRBD2 (5 bases each). Germline assignment: CDR1 SEHNR and CDR2 FQNEAQ (reference sequence). The CDR3 consists of 19 residues. With 5 bases removed from V and 1 base from J, the gap between germline ends came to 26 bases. Here the CDR3 reads CASSPATFSGRYFQETQYF. DNA of the CDR3: TGTGCCAGCAGCCCGGCGACATTCTCGGGGCGTTATTTCCAAGAGACCCAGTACTTC.

The chain employs TRBV19 and TRBJ1-2, with 7 positions matching TRBD1. Trimming removed 6 bases from V and 1 base from J; junction bases left unmatched: 11. The CDR3 has 16 residues. The germline gives CDR1 LNHDA, CDR2 SQIVND (reference sequence). CDR3 loop: CASREEGQLYNYGYTF. The CDR3, as DNA: TGTGCCAGTAGGGAGGAGGGACAGTTATATAACTATGGCTACACCTTC.

The rearrangement links TRBV10-2 to TRBJ2-4; D gene uncertain. V gave up 7 bases and J gave up 6 bases, with 19 bases separating them. The germline V gene has CDR1 WSHSY and CDR2 SAAADI. This CDR3 contains 15 residues. CDR3 in DNA: TGCGCCAGCACGGATACCCCTTCTACTATAAACATTCAGTACTTC. It specifies CASTDTPSTINIQYF.

The chain is built from TRBV4-3 and TRBJ2-3; the match to TRBD2 covers 14 bases. The CDR3 totals 18 residues. V lost 0 bases, J lost 4 bases, and 6 bases stayed unmatched. Germline loops: CDR1 LGHNA, CDR2 YSLEER. The CDR3 DNA is TGCGCCAGCAGCCAAGATCGACTAGCGGGAGGGCCCTCAGATACGCAGTATTTT. Protein: CASSQDRLAGGPSDTQYF.

The V and J genes are TRBV5-1 and TRBJ2-5; perhaps TRBD2 as D (6 bases). From germline, CDR1 is SGHRS and CDR2 YFSETQ. V was pared by 1 base and J by 2 bases, with 6 bases between. This CDR3 comprises 13 residues. CDR3 sequence (DNA): TGCGCCAGCAGCTTGCGGGAGCAAGAGACCCAGTACTTC. Translating gives CASSLREQETQYF.

This sequence joins TRBV19 and TRBJ2-2; D is possibly TRBD1 (5 bases). CDR1 and CDR2 (germline): LNHDA, SQIVND (reference sequence). CDR3 length: 16 residues. Between the trimmed V and J ends, which lost 0 bases and 5 bases, there was a span of 13 bases. The CDR3 sequence is CASSIETRATTGELFF. Written as DNA, the CDR3 is TGTGCCAGTAGTATAGAAACCAGGGCTACTACCGGGGAGCTGTTTTTT. Based on the CDR3 plus reference TRBV19 and TRBJ2-2, the full variable domain is DGGITQSPKYLFRKEGQNVTLSCEQNLNHDAMYWYRQDPGQGLRLIYYSQIVNDFQKGDIAEGYSVSREKKESFPLTVTSAQKNPTAFYLCASSIETRATTGELFFGEGSRLTVL.

The chain employs TRBV9 and TRBJ1-6, with D perhaps matching TRBD1 (6 bases). Trimming cost V 4 bases and J 5 bases, with 10 bases left between them. The CDR3 is 14 amino acids. The germline V gene encodes CDR1 SGDLS and CDR2 YYNGEE. The CDR3 protein is CASSLDRNNSPLHF. CDR3 in DNA: TGTGCCAGCAGCCTAGACAGGAATAATTCACCCCTCCACTTT.

This clone has only one observation. V and J are TRBV11-2 and TRBJ2-1; D may match TRBD1 or TRBD2 (6 bases each). The germline CDR1 and CDR2 sequences are SGHAT and FQNNGV. CDR3 length: 16 residues. Trimming removed 1 base from V and 6 bases from J, with 16 bases in between. The CDR3 region has the DNA TGTGCCAGCAGCTTAGTGAGGGGGGCTTTCGGCAATGAGCAGTTCTTC. It encodes CASSLVRGAFGNEQFF.

The V and J genes are TRBV11-2 and TRBJ1-1, with 8 bases fitting TRBD1. The CDR3 is 14 residues long. Trimming at V came to 1 base and at J to 7 bases, leaving 5 bases not matched to a gene. From germline, CDR1 is SGHAT and CDR2 FQNNGV. CDR3 sequence (DNA): TGTGCCAGCAGCTTAGGAAGGGGGACAGGTGAAGCTTTCTTT. Translating gives CASSLGRGTGEAFF.

The V and J genes are TRBV6-4 and TRBJ1-1; TRBD1 aligns across 7 bases. V shed 6 bases, J shed 1 base, and the junction held 8 bases outside the gene matches. The CDR3 extends over 15 amino acids. Germline lookup yields CDR1 MRHNA and CDR2 SNTAGT. The CDR3 DNA sequence: TGTGCCAGCAGCGTATCGACAGGGAAGAACACTGAAGCTTTCTTT. Its protein is CASSVSTGKNTEAFF.

The sample holds a few counts of this clone. V is TRBV11-2 and J is TRBJ1-2; D not resolved. Trimming removed 3 bases from V and 2 bases from J, with 4 bases in between. Germline CDR1 reads SGHAT; CDR2 reads FQNNGV. CDR3 length: 12 residues. CDR3 sequence reads: CASSFRNYGYTF. As DNA, the CDR3 is TGTGCCAGCAGCTTCAGGAACTATGGCTACACCTTC.